A single T cell receptor beta chain is shown here with its context. This CDR3 spans 16 amino acids. The germline CDR1 and CDR2 sequences are MDHEN and SYDVKM. V was shortened by 2 bases and J by 2 bases, with 13 bases between the two germline ends. The sample is drawn from a study of blood T cell repertoires in COVID-19. About the research overall: Both acute and convalescent COVID-19 samples were obtained from the United States, Italy and Spain. T cells, B-cell-depleted T cells, or PBMCs provided the cDNA or gDNA that served as material.

Only in-frame clones appear in the TCRdb table, and some are missing; sequencing was by immunoSEQ multiplex PCR. The table has about 250,000 clones, around 84% seen once. Participant ages covered about 18 to 89 years across 25 or so US areas. The receptor was isolated from a woman in her forties or fifties who had recovered from COVID-19. The specimen sequenced was PBMCs or T cells enriched from blood (not recorded which). The chain combines TRBV28 with TRBJ2-1, with a weak D call TRBD2 (5 bases). CDR3 region: CASSLSSGDTYNEQFF. For the CDR3, the DNA is TGTGCCAGCAGTTTAAGCAGCGGAGACACCTACAATGAGCAGTTCTTC.